These 29 T cell receptor beta chains originate from one sample sequenced in a study of long-term antiretroviral therapy in people with HIV. Samples were assayed with immunoSEQ v3.0 at survey level. The protocol was immunoSEQ multiplex PCR, while the TCRdb copy is restricted to in-frame clones and leaves out a portion. Seen here are tens of thousands of clones, around 82% observed once, and the top ten hold about 11%. Sequenced material: unsorted PBMCs, taken roughly 2.3 years after starting antiretroviral therapy. These receptors were obtained from a man between 40 and 49 years old with HIV.

This clone has only one observation. This chain joins TRBV23-1 and TRBJ2-4; tentative D call: TRBD1 (6 bases). TRBV23-1 is recorded as an ORF, its role being uncertain. The CDR3 is 14 amino acids. Trimming took 3 bases from V and 9 from J, leaving 15 bases between them. As DNA, the CDR3 is TGCGCCAGCAGTCAGACGACAGGCAAGGGCATTCAGTACTTC. It translates to CASSQTTGKGIQYF.

V is TRBV5-1 and J is TRBJ2-1, with TRBD1 identical over 10 bases. The CDR3 extends over 16 amino acids. Trimming took 5 bases from V and 3 from J; bases not matched to a gene: 8. CDR1 is SGHRS, CDR2 YFSETQ, per germline. CDR3 loop: CASRPGTGVDYNEQFF. DNA of the CDR3: TGCGCCAGCAGACCCGGGACAGGGGTGGACTACAATGAGCAGTTCTTC.

By sample fraction, this clone is medium-sized. The rearrangement uses TRBV9 and TRBJ2-7, with 8 bases that match TRBD1. V shed 3 bases and J 7 bases; nucleotides not matched to a gene: 15. CDR3 length equals 16 residues. Germline V lookup: CDR1 SGDLS, CDR2 YYNGEE. Here the CDR3 reads CASSEDDADREVEQYF. CDR3 nucleotides: TGTGCCAGCAGCGAGGACGACGCGGACAGGGAGGTAGAGCAGTACTTC.

The chain carries TRBV28 and TRBJ1-2; 8 bases are a match to TRBD1. CDR3 length: 14 amino acids. J gave up 3 bases and V 6 bases, and 6 bases lay outside the gene matches. Looked up from germline, CDR1 is MDHEN and CDR2 is SYDVKM. The CDR3 DNA sequence: TGTGCCAGCAGATCCGGACAGGGCGACTATGGCTACACCTTC. Its protein is CASRSGQGDYGYTF.

This clone was observed once. The genes are TRBV30 and TRBJ1-1; 7 bases align to TRBD1. J was trimmed by 3 bases and V by 8 bases; bases with no gene match: 6. Germline assignment: CDR1 GTSNPN and CDR2 SVGIG (reference sequence). The CDR3 is 12 residues long. This CDR3 reads CALRRGHTEAFF. CDR3 coding DNA: TGTGCCCTCAGAAGGGGGCACACTGAAGCTTTCTTT.

This chain links TRBV6-1 with TRBJ1-1, with D possibly being TRBD1 (6 bases). CDR1 and CDR2 (germline): MNHNS, SASEGT. The CDR3 covers 14 residues. V dropped 5 bases and J dropped 2 bases, with 12 bases sitting between them. DNA of the CDR3: TGTGCCAGCAGTAAATTGGACAGAAACACTGAAGCTTTCTTT. Translating gives CASSKLDRNTEAFF.

The CDR3 spells CASSLSGGVRNEQFF. CDR3 in DNA: TGTGCCAGCAGCTTAAGCGGGGGGGTGCGCAATGAGCAGTTCTTC. The chain combines TRBV7-3 with TRBJ2-1; 9 positions agree with TRBD2. The J segment lost 6 bases and the V segment lost 1 base, leaving 4 bases of the junction unmatched. The CDR3 contains 15 residues. Germline CDR1 and CDR2: SGHTA and FQGTGA.

DNA of the CDR3: TGCGCCAGCAGTTTTTCCGACAGAAGCACAGATACGCAGTATTTT. It codes for CASSFSDRSTDTQYF. The chain is built from TRBV4-3 and TRBJ2-3, with D tentatively TRBD1 (5 bases). The V and J ends lost 6 bases and 0 bases respectively, with 13 bases between them. Germline loops: CDR1 LGHNA, CDR2 YSLEER. This CDR3 has 15 residues.

This clone was counted a few times. The chain couples TRBV7-8 to TRBJ1-5; TRBD1 agrees at 8 bases. Germline loops: CDR1 SGHVS, CDR2 FQNEAQ. The CDR3 totals 16 residues. V lost 8 bases, J lost 2 bases, and 11 bases stayed unmatched. The CDR3 spells CASVPNGQGGNQPQHF. The DNA of the CDR3 is TGTGCCAGCGTACCTAATGGACAGGGCGGCAATCAGCCCCAGCATTTT.

The gene calls are TRBV28 and TRBJ2-7, with 8 bases fitting TRBD1. The CDR3 has 15 residues. J lost 5 bases, V lost 2 bases, and 8 bases had no gene match. CDR1 is MDHEN and CDR2 is SYDVKM in the germline V gene. CDR3 sequence: CASSLLSGGMHEQYF. The CDR3 nucleotides read TGTGCCAGCAGTTTACTTTCAGGGGGCATGCACGAGCAGTACTTC.

The chain is built from TRBV6-4 and TRBJ1-2, with D tentatively TRBD1 (5 bases). The V gene's germline CDR1 is MRHNA and CDR2 SNTAGT. The CDR3 extends over 14 amino acids. With 8 bases removed from V and 7 bases from J, the gap between germline ends came to 20 bases. For the CDR3, the DNA is TGTGCCAGCCGCGACAGCAGTCAAAAGGGTGGCTACACCTTC. Its protein is CASRDSSQKGGYTF.

The V and J genes are TRBV27 and TRBJ2-1; 10 positions agree with TRBD2. V shed 8 bases, J shed 10 bases, and the junction held 11 bases outside the gene matches. CDR3 size: 14 residues. CDR1 and CDR2 from the germline V gene are MNHEY and SMNVEV (reference sequence). The CDR3 spells CASRPSGSVREQFF. The DNA for the CDR3 is TGTGCCAGCCGCCCTAGCGGGAGCGTCCGGGAGCAGTTCTTC.

V is TRBV27 and J is TRBJ2-3, with D unclear. V was pared by 1 base and J by 0 bases, with 8 bases between. This CDR3 is 15 amino acids long. The V gene's germline CDR1 is MNHEY and CDR2 SMNVEV (reference sequence). The CDR3 protein is CASSLLPPSTDTQYF. In nucleotides, the CDR3 is TGTGCCAGCAGTTTATTACCCCCGAGCACAGATACGCAGTATTTT.

The rearrangement joins TRBV6-6 to TRBJ2-7; TRBD1 aligns across 10 bases. V gave up 6 bases and J gave up 3 bases; unmatched junction bases: 5. In germline, CDR1 is MNHNY, CDR2 SVGAGI (reference sequence). The CDR3 is made up of 14 amino acids. The CDR3 DNA reads as TGTGCCAGCAGGGCGACAGGGGGCGGCTACGAGCAGTACTTC. Amino acid sequence: CASRATGGGYEQYF.

This chain uses TRBV5-8 with TRBJ2-2; D perhaps matches TRBD1 (5 bases). The CDR3 length is 15 residues. V was trimmed by 10 bases and J by 7 bases, leaving 23 bases between them. CDR1 and CDR2 from the germline V gene are SGHTS and YDEGEE. In DNA, the CDR3 is TGTGCCGGATGGGGCCGCCTGCGTTTGGGCGGGGAGCTGTTTTTT. This translates into CAGWGRLRLGGELFF. Combining the CDR3 with reference TRBV5-8 and TRBJ2-2 gives the whole variable domain EAGVTQSPTHLIKTRGQQATLRCSPISGHTSVYWYQQALGLGLQFLLWYDEGEERNRGNFPPRFSGRQFPNYSSELNVNALELEDSALYLCAGWGRLRLGGELFFGEGSRLTVL.

This clone was detected a few times. The chain recombines TRBV5-6 with TRBJ1-3, with TRBD1 as a possible D gene (6 bases). This CDR3 comprises 16 residues. The V gene's germline CDR1 is SGHDT and CDR2 YYEEEE. Deletions cut 4 bases from V and 2 bases from J, with 16 bases between. The CDR3 loop is CASSRVGTITGNTIYF. DNA for the CDR3: TGTGCCAGCAGCCGGGTGGGGACAATCACTGGAAACACCATATATTTT.

This chain connects TRBV28 to TRBJ2-1; D might be TRBD1 (6 bases). Germline V gene data show CDR1 as MDHEN and CDR2 as SYDVKM. Trimming pared 11 bases from V and 0 bases from J, leaving 11 bases between. The CDR3 has 13 residues. The CDR3 reads CALQGSSYNEQFF. For the CDR3, the DNA is TGTGCCCTGCAGGGGAGCTCCTACAATGAGCAGTTCTTC.

This rearrangement joins TRBV5-6 to TRBJ2-5; D not certain. Deletions cut 0 bases from V and 5 bases from J, with 14 bases between. The CDR3 is 15 amino acids. Per germline, CDR1 SGHDT and CDR2 YYEEEE. The CDR3 loop is CASSLGAWSKETQYF. DNA of the CDR3: TGTGCCAGCAGCTTGGGGGCCTGGAGCAAGGAGACCCAGTACTTC.

The chain employs TRBV29-1 and TRBJ1-3; the D gene is possibly TRBD1 (6 bases). The CDR3 runs 13 residues. V was trimmed by 3 bases and J by 7 bases, leaving 13 bases between them. Germline V gene data show CDR1 as SQVTM and CDR2 as ANQGSEA. This CDR3 is CSVEGAIRNTIYF. CDR3 coding DNA: TGCAGCGTTGAGGGGGCCATTCGGAACACCATATATTTT.

This clone was picked up one time. This rearrangement joins TRBV9 to TRBJ2-2; D not certain. Germline CDR1 reads SGDLS; CDR2 reads YYNGEE. Trimming removed 5 bases from V and 2 bases from J, with 7 bases in between. This CDR3 spans 13 amino acids. The CDR3 DNA reads TGTGCCAGCAGGACCAGTAACACCGGGGAGCTGTTTTTT. It translates to CASRTSNTGELFF.

The gene calls are TRBV10-3 and TRBJ2-5, with 12 bases fitting TRBD1. CDR3 size: 16 residues. The V segment lost 6 bases and the J segment 5 bases; nucleotides outside the gene matches: 10. In germline, CDR1 is ENHRY, CDR2 SYGVKD. CDR3 DNA: TGTGCCATCAGCGACCATGGGACAGGGGGCGGGGAGACCCAGTACTTC. Its protein is CAISDHGTGGGETQYF.

This rearrangement joins TRBV6-1 to TRBJ2-7; D perhaps matches TRBD2 (5 bases). V dropped 4 bases and J dropped 2 bases, with 12 bases sitting between them. This CDR3 has 14 residues. CDR1 is MNHNS and CDR2 is SASEGT in the germline V gene. The CDR3 sequence: CASSAGSPPYEQYF. The CDR3 nucleotides read TGTGCCAGCAGTGCGGGGTCTCCCCCCTACGAGCAGTACTTC.

The chain joins TRBV19 to TRBJ2-7; D gene ambiguous. The CDR3 has 13 residues. CDR1 is LNHDA, CDR2 SQIVND, per germline (reference sequence). Trimming left V 4 bases short and J 6 bases short, with 13 bases between. In DNA, the CDR3 is TGTGCCAGTAGTAGGACGGTTCTAGGCGAGCAGTACTTC. It codes for CASSRTVLGEQYF.

Comment on this clone: Its ends do not fully match the called genes, so a read error is possible. The gene calls are TRBV25-1 and TRBJ1-1; D perhaps matches TRBD1 (5 bases). Germline V gene lookup returns CDR1 MGHDK and CDR2 SYGVNS. This CDR3 spans 12 amino acids. The CDR3 loop is CASSPGGTGAFF. The CDR3 DNA sequence: TGTGCCAGCAGCCCTGGGGGGACTGGAGCTTTCTTT.

V is TRBV18 and J is TRBJ2-2, with 10 bases matching TRBD1. The CDR3 is 15 residues long. The V segment lost 3 bases and the J segment 5 bases; nucleotides outside the gene matches: 3. Germline values: CDR1 KGHSH, CDR2 LQKENI. The CDR3 region is CASSPRTGGTGELFF. CDR3 bases: TGTGCCAGCTCACCTCGGACAGGGGGTACCGGGGAGCTGTTTTTT.

The rearrangement uses TRBV7-9 and TRBJ2-7; TRBD2 matches 9 bases. J lost 1 base, V lost 3 bases, and 7 bases had no gene match. Germline V gene lookup returns CDR1 SEHNR and CDR2 FQNEAQ (reference sequence). CDR3 size: 16 residues. The CDR3 spells CASSFPGTSSSYEQYF. In DNA form, the CDR3 reads TGTGCCAGCAGCTTTCCCGGGACTAGCAGTTCCTACGAGCAGTACTTC.

V usage is TRBV28 and J usage is TRBJ2-2, with 10 positions matching TRBD2. Germline CDR1 and CDR2: MDHEN and SYDVKM. The CDR3 has 15 amino acids. J was trimmed by 7 bases and V by 7 bases; bases with no gene match: 9. This chain's CDR3 is CASTSGASGSGELFF. The CDR3 nucleotides read TGTGCCAGCACCTCAGGGGCTAGCGGGAGCGGGGAGCTGTTTTTT.

The V gene is TRBV10-3, the J gene TRBJ2-1; 10 bases map to TRBD2. V was clipped by 4 bases and J by 3 bases; unmatched bases: 0. Per the germline V gene, CDR1 is ENHRY and CDR2 is SYGVKD. The CDR3 runs to 14 residues. In DNA, the CDR3 is TGTGCCATCAGTGGGACTAGCGGCTACAATGAGCAGTTCTTC. It translates to CAISGTSGYNEQFF.

The J gene is TRBJ1-1, the V gene TRBV29-1, with TRBD1 matching over 10 bases. CDR1 and CDR2 from the germline V gene are SQVTM and ANQGSEA. CDR3 size: 13 residues. The J segment lost 4 bases and the V segment lost 6 bases, leaving 5 bases of the junction unmatched. The CDR3 region has the DNA TGCAGCGTACCGGGACAGGGGATCACTGAAGCTTTCTTT. It encodes CSVPGQGITEAFF.